The rows below give T cell receptor beta chains drawn from one sample of a study of blood T cell repertoires in COVID-19. The table came from immunoSEQ multiplex PCR; TCRdb's copy has only in-frame clones and leaves some out. This table holds 65,000 to 75,000 clones, 90% found once. Specimen: peripheral blood. The receptors shown here come from a man aged 50 or older with acute or convalescent COVID-19. Both conserved end residues are part of each CDR3. The D gene is left open where the match is weak. Clone size is shown for a subset of rows, as once, few, many or a class of expanded clone.

cdr3_length: 15
j_call: TRBJ1-4
d_call: TRBD1
v_call: TRBV9
clone_size: .
cdr3_nt: TGTGCCAGCAGCCCAAGCGAGGACAGGCGCGAAAAACTGTTTTTT
cdr3_aa: CASSPSEDRREKLFF

cdr3_length: 14
j_call: TRBJ1-1
d_call: TRBD1
v_call: TRBV19
clone_size: .
cdr3_nt: TGTGCCAGTAGTATTCAGGGGGCGGGAACTGAAGCTTTCTTT
cdr3_aa: CASSIQGAGTEAFF

cdr3_length: 12
j_call: TRBJ1-5
d_call: .
v_call: TRBV28
clone_size: .
cdr3_nt: TGTGCCAGCACGGGGGGGAGTCAGCCCCAGCATTTT
cdr3_aa: CASTGGSQPQHF

cdr3_length: 15
j_call: TRBJ2-3
d_call: TRBD2
v_call: TRBV27
clone_size: .
cdr3_nt: TGTGCCAGCAGTTTCCGGGGGGGCAGCACAGATACGCAGTATTTT
cdr3_aa: CASSFRGGSTDTQYF

cdr3_length: 20
j_call: TRBJ2-1
d_call: .
v_call: TRBV14
clone_size: .
cdr3_nt: TGTGCCAGCAGCCAAGGGGACAGGGGACTAGCGGACCTCTCCTACAATGAGCAGTTCTTC
cdr3_aa: CASSQGDRGLADLSYNEQFF

cdr3_length: 14
j_call: TRBJ2-1
d_call: TRBD2
v_call: TRBV27
clone_size: few
cdr3_nt: TGTGCCACCATGGGGACTAGCGGGATGAATGAGCAGTTCTTC
cdr3_aa: CATMGTSGMNEQFF

cdr3_length: 14
j_call: TRBJ1-4
d_call: TRBD1
v_call: TRBV28
clone_size: .
cdr3_nt: TGTGCCAGCAGTAACAGGGGGCGTGGAGAAAAACTGTTTTTT
cdr3_aa: CASSNRGRGEKLFF

cdr3_length: 13
j_call: TRBJ1-5
d_call: .
v_call: TRBV2
clone_size: .
cdr3_nt: TGTGCCAGCAGTGCAGGTCTCTATCAGCCCCAGCATTTT
cdr3_aa: CASSAGLYQPQHF

cdr3_length: 17
j_call: TRBJ2-2
d_call: .
v_call: TRBV7-3
clone_size: .
cdr3_nt: TGTGCCAGCAGCCCCCCCGGCGGCGGGCCGAACACCGGGGAGCTGTTTTTT
cdr3_aa: CASSPPGGGPNTGELFF

cdr3_length: 17
j_call: TRBJ1-2
d_call: TRBD1
v_call: TRBV28
clone_size: .
cdr3_nt: TGTGCCAGCAGCCCAGAATACCGCCTCGACAGGGAGATGGGCTACACCTTC
cdr3_aa: CASSPEYRLDREMGYTF

cdr3_length: 15
j_call: TRBJ2-5
d_call: TRBD1
v_call: TRBV5-4
clone_size: .
cdr3_nt: TGTGCCAGCAGCTTCGGGACAGGGTGGAGGGAGACCCAGTACTTC
cdr3_aa: CASSFGTGWRETQYF

cdr3_length: 14
j_call: TRBJ1-6
d_call: TRBD1
v_call: TRBV27
clone_size: .
cdr3_nt: TGTGCCAGCAGTCGAGGACAGGGGGCCTCACCCCTCCACTTT
cdr3_aa: CASSRGQGASPLHF

cdr3_length: 15
j_call: TRBJ1-1
d_call: .
v_call: TRBV6-5
clone_size: .
cdr3_nt: TGTGCCAGCAGTTACTTGTACAGGATGAACACTGAAGCTTTCTTT
cdr3_aa: CASSYLYRMNTEAFF

cdr3_length: 15
j_call: TRBJ2-1
d_call: TRBD1
v_call: TRBV7-3
clone_size: once
cdr3_nt: TGTGCCAGCAGCCAGGGGACAGGGGGTTACAATGAGCAGTTCTTC
cdr3_aa: CASSQGTGGYNEQFF

cdr3_length: 16
j_call: TRBJ2-2
d_call: TRBD2
v_call: TRBV4-1
clone_size: .
cdr3_nt: TGCGCCAGCACCCCTTCAGCGGGAGGGCCGGGCGGGGAGCTGTTTTTT
cdr3_aa: CASTPSAGGPGGELFF

cdr3_length: 15
j_call: TRBJ2-7
d_call: .
v_call: TRBV7-2
clone_size: .
cdr3_nt: TGTGCCAGCAGCCCCCAGGGGGGCCCGAACTACGAGCAGTACTTC
cdr3_aa: CASSPQGGPNYEQYF

cdr3_length: 17
j_call: TRBJ2-1
d_call: .
v_call: TRBV10-3
clone_size: .
cdr3_nt: TGTGCCATCAGTGAGGCGTGGGGGAGCGGGTCCGACAATGAGCAGTTCTTC
cdr3_aa: CAISEAWGSGSDNEQFF